These 28 T cell receptor beta chains came from one sample sequenced in a study of high-grade serous ovarian cancer treatment subgroups. The tumor samples were collected prior to definitive surgery or chemotherapy. Measured with immunoSEQ multiplex PCR; TCRdb has only the in-frame clones, and not every one. This repertoire shows 10,000 or so clones, around 85% found once; its top ten account for about 1.5%. Sequences were obtained from tumor tissue. These receptors originate from a human donor with high-grade serous ovarian cancer.

A single count supports this clone. The rearrangement links TRBV30 to TRBJ2-2, with no clear D. This CDR3 has 11 amino acids. V shed 2 bases and J shed 13 bases, with 11 bases lying between them. The germline CDR1 and CDR2 sequences are GTSNPN and SVGIG (reference sequence). CDR3 in amino acids: CAWSSASGLFF. In nucleotides, the CDR3 is TGTGCCTGGAGTTCAGCCTCCGGGCTGTTTTTT.

The chain combines TRBV9 with TRBJ2-2, with D perhaps matching TRBD1 (6 bases). Trimming stripped 0 bases from V and 0 bases from J, with 9 bases between. This CDR3 has 16 amino acids. Germline V gives CDR1 SGDLS, CDR2 YYNGEE. The CDR3, as DNA: TGTGCCAGCAGCGTAGGGGCAGGGGCGAACACCGGGGAGCTGTTTTTT. The encoded protein is CASSVGAGANTGELFF.

The V call is TRBV27, the J call TRBJ2-1, with 11 bases fitting TRBD2. The CDR3 is 15 amino acids. CDR1 MNHEY and CDR2 SMNVEV come from the germline V gene (reference sequence). The junction had 12 bases not matched to a gene; V was cut back by 8 bases and J by 9 bases. This CDR3 is CASSMLAGGVFEQFF. The CDR3 region has the DNA TGTGCCAGCTCCATGCTAGCGGGAGGAGTCTTTGAGCAGTTCTTC.

As concerns this clone: At one end the junction does not follow the germline gene, possibly because of a read error. Other DNA sequences in this specimen translate into the identical CDR3. The chain has TRBV11-2 and TRBJ2-3; D is unresolved. This CDR3 contains 13 residues. From germline, CDR1 is SGHAT and CDR2 FQNNGV. For the CDR3, the DNA is TGTGCCAGCAGTTTAGGATATTTAGATACGCAGTATTTT. Its translation is CASSLGYLDTQYF.

The chain recombines TRBV4-3 with TRBJ1-5, with D possibly TRBD1 on 6 matching bases. This CDR3 spans 13 amino acids. The ends were cut back, 3 bases at V and 4 bases at J, with 7 bases in the middle. Germline assignment: CDR1 LGHNA and CDR2 YSLEER. The CDR3 coding sequence is TGCGCCAGCAGCCAGGACAGTAATCAGCCCCAGCATTTT. Translating it yields CASSQDSNQPQHF.

This sequence joins TRBV19 and TRBJ2-1, with 7 bases fitting TRBD1. With 7 bases clipped from V and 4 bases from J, the junction kept 7 bases outside the gene matches. Germline V lookup: CDR1 LNHDA, CDR2 SQIVND (reference sequence). There are 14 residues in the CDR3. The CDR3 loop is CASTAGQVYNEQFF. DNA of the CDR3: TGTGCCAGTACAGCCGGACAGGTGTACAATGAGCAGTTCTTC.

J is TRBJ2-3 and V is TRBV29-1; D is uncertain. Trimming stripped 3 bases from V and 5 bases from J, with 3 bases between. The CDR3 covers 10 residues. CDR1 and CDR2 (germline): SQVTM, ANQGSEA. The CDR3 nucleotides read TGCAGCGTTGATCTAGATACGCAGTATTTT. It is translated as CSVDLDTQYF.

This rearrangement joins TRBV16 to TRBJ2-3, with D perhaps TRBD1 (6 bases). Per the germline V gene, CDR1 is KGHSY and CDR2 is FQNENV. The CDR3 covers 14 residues. V lost 5 bases and J lost 4, with 13 bases in between. CDR3 in amino acids: CASSLTGRADTQYF. CDR3 in DNA: TGTGCCAGCAGCTTGACAGGCCGGGCAGATACGCAGTATTTT. The variable domain in full, with the rest retrieved from reference TRBV16 and TRBJ2-3, is GEEVAQTPKHLVRGEGQKAKLYCAPIKGHSYVFWYQQVLKNEFKFLISFQNENVFDETGMPKERFSAKCLPNSPCSLEIQATKLEDSAVYFCASSLTGRADTQYFGPGTRLTVL.

The J gene is TRBJ1-3, the V gene TRBV7-8; TRBD1 is a possible D gene (6 bases). CDR3 length: 18 amino acids. V was pared by 4 bases and J by 0 bases, with 19 bases between. The germline V gene has CDR1 SGHVS and CDR2 FQNEAQ. CDR3: CASSSRITGRRSGNTIYF. The CDR3 DNA reads TGTGCCAGCAGCTCCCGTATTACAGGGAGACGCTCTGGAAACACCATATATTTT.

The genes are TRBV6-6 and TRBJ1-4; weak D call: TRBD1 (5 bases). Germline V gene sequence: CDR1 MNHNY, CDR2 SVGAGI (reference sequence). The germline V and J ends were trimmed by 2 bases and 7 bases, with 11 bases remaining between them. The CDR3 runs to 14 residues. The CDR3 region is CASSYGAGGEKLFF. CDR3 DNA: TGTGCCAGCAGTTACGGGGCGGGGGGTGAAAAACTGTTTTTT.

V usage is TRBV6-6 and J usage is TRBJ1-2; the match to TRBD1 covers 8 bases. This CDR3 region has 12 residues. Germline V CDR1 and CDR2: MNHNY, SVGAGI (reference sequence). V lost 6 bases, J lost 7 bases, and 4 bases stayed unmatched. CDR3 sequence reads: CASRPGQGGYTF. As DNA, the CDR3 is TGTGCCAGCAGACCCGGACAGGGTGGCTACACCTTC.

The chain is built from TRBV7-6 and TRBJ2-7; 8 bases fit TRBD2. The germline V gene has CDR1 SGHVS and CDR2 FNYEAQ. The CDR3 extends over 17 amino acids. After removal of 5 bases from V and 5 bases from J, the junction contained 17 bases not matched to a gene. Here the CDR3 reads CASSPLKPGGRADEQYF. Here the CDR3 DNA reads TGTGCCAGCAGCCCTCTCAAGCCGGGGGGGCGCGCCGACGAGCAGTACTTC.

The rearrangement joins TRBV4-3 to TRBJ2-7; D may be TRBD2 (7 bases). Germline V gene lookup returns CDR1 LGHNA and CDR2 YSLEER. The ends were cut back, 0 bases at V and 9 bases at J, with 12 bases in the middle. This CDR3 has 13 residues. The CDR3: CASSQDGGGPQYF. The CDR3 DNA reads as TGCGCCAGCAGCCAAGATGGGGGGGGCCCGCAGTACTTC.

The genes are TRBV4-2 and TRBJ1-3; no definite D call. CDR1 is LGHNA and CDR2 is YNFKEQ in the germline V gene. The CDR3 contains 15 residues. Deletions cut 4 bases from V and 0 bases from J, with 10 bases between. This CDR3 reads CASSPLLDSGNTIYF. CDR3 coding DNA: TGTGCCAGCAGCCCACTTCTGGACTCTGGAAACACCATATATTTT.

V gene TRBV9 combines with J gene TRBJ2-2, with TRBD1 matching over 8 bases. V lost 0 bases and J lost 4; bases outside the gene matches: 8. CDR3 size: 17 residues. Germline V CDR1 and CDR2: SGDLS, YYNGEE. As DNA, the CDR3 is TGTGCCAGCAGCGTAGTGATGCAGGGGGCGAGCACCGGGGAGCTGTTTTTT. Translating it yields CASSVVMQGASTGELFF.

The rearrangement links TRBV14 to TRBJ2-7; D call uncertain. Germline V CDR1 and CDR2: SGHDN, FVKESK. V lost 4 bases, J lost 7 bases, and 5 bases lay in between. The CDR3 is made up of 10 amino acids. Written as DNA, the CDR3 is TGTGCCAGCAGCCTGGTGGAGCAGTACTTC. This sequence encodes CASSLVEQYF.

The rearrangement joins TRBV29-1 to TRBJ2-7, with D possibly TRBD1 on 5 matching bases. The V gene's germline CDR1 is SQVTM and CDR2 ANQGSEA. This CDR3 is built from 11 residues. Between the trimmed V and J ends, which lost 1 base and 7 bases, there was a span of 8 bases. The CDR3 sequence: CSVEGGLEQYF. DNA for the CDR3: TGCAGCGTTGAAGGGGGCTTAGAGCAGTACTTC.

CDR3 sequence reads: CASSRFSNQPQHF. The CDR3 bases are TGTGCCAGCAGTCGTTTTAGCAATCAGCCCCAGCATTTT. V and J are TRBV27 and TRBJ1-5; unclear D gene. Trimming stripped 5 bases from V and 0 bases from J, with 5 bases between. The CDR3 totals 13 residues. Germline CDR1 MNHEY, CDR2 SMNVEV (reference sequence).

The chain couples TRBV11-2 to TRBJ2-2; no clear D. Trimming cost V 5 bases and J 6 bases, with 19 bases left between them. CDR3 length: 16 residues. From germline, CDR1 is SGHAT and CDR2 FQNNGV. CDR3 nucleotides: TGTGCCAGCAGCCAAAATAGAGTGGTGGGCGCCGGGGAGCTGTTTTTT. Translated: CASSQNRVVGAGELFF.

V gene TRBV6-5 combines with J gene TRBJ2-7; TRBD1 matches 8 bases. After removal of 6 bases from V and 7 bases from J, the junction contained 8 bases not matched to a gene. CDR3 size: 13 residues. The germline V gene has CDR1 MNHEY and CDR2 SVGAGI. In nucleotides, the CDR3 is TGTGCCAGCAGCCAGACAGGGGTAGGGGAGCAGTACTTC. It specifies CASSQTGVGEQYF.

CDR3 in amino acids: CASSLRSRDRGSEAFF. CDR3 DNA: TGTGCCAGCAGCTTAAGATCCCGGGACAGGGGATCTGAAGCTTTCTTT. The chain combines TRBV7-2 with TRBJ1-1; 10 bases fit TRBD1. This CDR3 spans 16 amino acids. Unmatched junction bases numbered 9, after V lost 2 bases and J lost 6 bases. CDR1 SGHTA and CDR2 FQGNSA come from the germline V gene.

The chain couples TRBV11-2 to TRBJ1-1; the D gene is possibly TRBD1 (5 bases). The V and J ends lost 8 bases and 3 bases respectively, with 19 bases between them. CDR3 size: 15 residues. Germline V gene lookup returns CDR1 SGHAT and CDR2 FQNNGV. The CDR3 DNA reads as TGTGCCAGCTCTCGGGGCAGGATGGGGGACACTGAAGCTTTCTTT. Translated: CASSRGRMGDTEAFF.

The chain is built from TRBV9 and TRBJ2-7; 7 bases fit TRBD1. The trim removed 4 bases at V and 4 bases at J, leaving 14 bases unmatched. The CDR3 consists of 16 residues. Germline CDR1 is SGDLS and CDR2 is YYNGEE. CDR3 amino acids: CASSPRTGKKAYEQYF. In nucleotides, the CDR3 is TGTGCCAGCAGCCCACGGACAGGAAAAAAAGCTTACGAGCAGTACTTC.

The chain carries TRBV7-2 and TRBJ1-5; D remains ambiguous. Germline assignment: CDR1 SGHTA and CDR2 FQGNSA. This CDR3 has 13 amino acids. V dropped 4 bases and J dropped 5 bases, with 9 bases sitting between them. The CDR3 DNA is TGTGCCAGCAGCTCTAAGGTCGATCAGCCCCAGCATTTT. It codes for CASSSKVDQPQHF. Together with reference TRBV7-2 and TRBJ1-5, the CDR3 gives the full variable domain: GAGVSQSPSNKVTEKGKDVELRCDPISGHTALYWYRQSLGQGLEFLIYFQGNSAPDKSGLPSDRFSAERTGGSVSTLTIQRTQQEDSAVYLCASSSKVDQPQHFGDGTRLSIL.

The CDR3 DNA is TGTGCAAGTCGCTTAGCCACAGTGAACACTGAAGCTTTCTTT. Its protein is CASRLATVNTEAFF. This chain uses TRBV12-2 with TRBJ1-1; the table names TRBD1, a call not compared with the DNA. TRBV12-2 is designated a pseudogene. The CDR3 extends over 14 amino acids.

V is TRBV11-2 and J is TRBJ2-7, with 7 bases identical to TRBD1. From germline, CDR1 is SGHAT and CDR2 FQNNGV. V lost 3 bases, J lost 2 bases, and 4 bases stayed unmatched. The CDR3 sequence is 14 residues long. CDR3 protein: CASSLTGTPYEQYF. CDR3 sequence (DNA): TGTGCCAGCAGCTTGACAGGGACCCCCTACGAGCAGTACTTC.

This chain joins TRBV10-3 and TRBJ2-3; 12 nucleotides line up with TRBD2. Germline loops: CDR1 ENHRY, CDR2 SYGVKD. This CDR3 comprises 20 residues. Losses at the gene ends were 0 bases for V and 0 bases for J; bases not matched to a gene: 10. The CDR3 sequence is CAISESTGLAGGYSTDTQYF. CDR3 DNA: TGTGCCATCAGTGAGTCGACCGGTCTAGCGGGGGGGTATAGCACAGATACGCAGTATTTT.

This clone appeared a single time. The rearrangement joins TRBV9 to TRBJ2-1, with D tentatively TRBD2 (5 bases). CDR3 length equals 14 residues. CDR1 and CDR2 (germline): SGDLS, YYNGEE. V was cut by 3 bases and J by 8 bases, with 15 bases left in between. CDR3 in amino acids: CASSATSGIDEQFF. The CDR3 region has the DNA TGTGCCAGCAGCGCAACCAGCGGCATCGATGAGCAGTTCTTC.